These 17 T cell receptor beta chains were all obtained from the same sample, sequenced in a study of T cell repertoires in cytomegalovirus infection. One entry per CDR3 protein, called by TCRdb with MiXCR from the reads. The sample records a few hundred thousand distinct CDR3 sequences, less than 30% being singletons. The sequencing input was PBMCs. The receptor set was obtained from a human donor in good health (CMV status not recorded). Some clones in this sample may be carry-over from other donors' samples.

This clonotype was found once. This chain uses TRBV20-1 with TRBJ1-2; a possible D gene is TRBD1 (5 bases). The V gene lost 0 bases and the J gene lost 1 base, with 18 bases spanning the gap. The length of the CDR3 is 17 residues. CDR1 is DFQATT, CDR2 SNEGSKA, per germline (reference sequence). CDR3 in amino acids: CSARDPLGGADNYGYTF. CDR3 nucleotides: TGCAGTGCTAGAGACCCCTTGGGCGGGGCGGATAACTATGGCTACACCTTC.

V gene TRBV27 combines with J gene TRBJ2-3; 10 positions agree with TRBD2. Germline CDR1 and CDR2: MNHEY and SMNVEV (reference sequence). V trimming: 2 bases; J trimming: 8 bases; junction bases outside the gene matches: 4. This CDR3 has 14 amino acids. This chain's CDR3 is CASSLAAGGPTQYF. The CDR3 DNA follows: TGTGCCAGCAGTTTAGCAGCGGGAGGGCCTACGCAGTATTTT.

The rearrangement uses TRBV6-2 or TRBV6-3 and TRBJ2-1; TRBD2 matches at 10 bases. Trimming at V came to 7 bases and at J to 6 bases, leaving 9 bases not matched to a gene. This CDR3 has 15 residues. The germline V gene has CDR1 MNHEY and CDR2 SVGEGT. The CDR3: CASKPTSGFGNEQFF. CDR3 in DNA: TGTGCCAGCAAACCGACTAGCGGGTTCGGCAATGAGCAGTTCTTC.

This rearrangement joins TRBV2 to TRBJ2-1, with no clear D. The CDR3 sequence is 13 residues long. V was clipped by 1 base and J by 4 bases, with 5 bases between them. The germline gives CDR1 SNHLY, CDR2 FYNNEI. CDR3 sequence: CASSEGLYNEQFF. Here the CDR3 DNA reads TGTGCCAGCAGTGAAGGGTTGTACAATGAGCAGTTCTTC.

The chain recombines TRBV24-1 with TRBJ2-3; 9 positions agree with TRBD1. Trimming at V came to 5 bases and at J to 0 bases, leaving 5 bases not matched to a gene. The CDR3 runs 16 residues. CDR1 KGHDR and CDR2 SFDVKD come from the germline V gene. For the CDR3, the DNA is TGTGCCACCAGTGTCACCGGGACAGGGAGCACAGATACGCAGTATTTT. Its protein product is CATSVTGTGSTDTQYF.

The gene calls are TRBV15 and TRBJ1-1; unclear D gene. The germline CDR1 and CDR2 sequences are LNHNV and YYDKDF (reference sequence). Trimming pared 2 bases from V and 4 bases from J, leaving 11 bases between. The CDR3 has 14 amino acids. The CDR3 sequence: CATSRYDSGTEAFF. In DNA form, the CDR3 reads TGTGCCACCAGCAGATATGACTCCGGCACTGAAGCTTTCTTT.

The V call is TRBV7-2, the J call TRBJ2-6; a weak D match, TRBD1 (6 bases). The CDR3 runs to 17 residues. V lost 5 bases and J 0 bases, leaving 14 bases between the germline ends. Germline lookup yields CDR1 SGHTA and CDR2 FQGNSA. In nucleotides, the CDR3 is TGTGCCAGCAGCGCAACAGGGACGAACTCTGGGGCCAACGTCCTGACTTTC. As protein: CASSATGTNSGANVLTF.

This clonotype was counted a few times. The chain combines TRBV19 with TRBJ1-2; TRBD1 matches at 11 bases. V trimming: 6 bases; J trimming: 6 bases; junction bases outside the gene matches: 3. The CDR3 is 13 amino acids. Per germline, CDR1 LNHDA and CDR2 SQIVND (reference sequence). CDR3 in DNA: TGTGCCAGTAGGGACAGGGGGCAAGATGGCTACACCTTC. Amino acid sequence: CASRDRGQDGYTF.

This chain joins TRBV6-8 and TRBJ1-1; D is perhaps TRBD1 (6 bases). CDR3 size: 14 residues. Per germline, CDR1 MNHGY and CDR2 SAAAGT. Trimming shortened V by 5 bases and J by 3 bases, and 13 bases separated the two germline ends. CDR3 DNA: TGTGCCAGCAGTAACAGGGAGTCGGACACTGAAGCTTTCTTT. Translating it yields CASSNRESDTEAFF.

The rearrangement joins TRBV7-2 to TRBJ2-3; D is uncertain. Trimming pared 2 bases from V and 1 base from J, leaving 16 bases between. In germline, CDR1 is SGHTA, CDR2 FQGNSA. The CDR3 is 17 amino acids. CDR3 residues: CASSLIDWVFGTDTQYF. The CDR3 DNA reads TGTGCCAGCAGCTTAATAGATTGGGTTTTTGGCACAGATACGCAGTATTTT.

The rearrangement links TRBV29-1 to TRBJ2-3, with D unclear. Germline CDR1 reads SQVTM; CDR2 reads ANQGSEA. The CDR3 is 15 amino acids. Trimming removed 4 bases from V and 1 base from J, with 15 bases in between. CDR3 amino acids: CSVVSATPGTDTQYF. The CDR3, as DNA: TGCAGCGTTGTCTCCGCCACCCCTGGCACAGATACGCAGTATTTT.

The CDR3 protein is CASRTGGSNTEAFF. As DNA, the CDR3 is TGTGCCAGCAGGACAGGGGGATCGAACACTGAAGCTTTCTTT. The chain links TRBV6-8 to TRBJ1-1; 9 nucleotides align to TRBD1. Germline values: CDR1 MNHGY, CDR2 SAAAGT. V lost 6 bases, J lost 1 base, and 3 bases stayed unmatched. The CDR3 is 14 amino acids.

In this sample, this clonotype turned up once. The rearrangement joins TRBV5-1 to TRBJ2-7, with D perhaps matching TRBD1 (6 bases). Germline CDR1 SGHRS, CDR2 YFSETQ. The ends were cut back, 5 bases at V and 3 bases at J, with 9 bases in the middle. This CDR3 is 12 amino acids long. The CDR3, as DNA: TGCGCCAGCAGACAGGGCCTCTACGAGCAGTACGTC. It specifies CASRQGLYEQYV.

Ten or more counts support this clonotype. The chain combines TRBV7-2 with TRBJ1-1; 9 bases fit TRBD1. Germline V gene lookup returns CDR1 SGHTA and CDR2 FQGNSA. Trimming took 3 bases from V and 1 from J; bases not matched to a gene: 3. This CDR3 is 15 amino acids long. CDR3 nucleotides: TGTGCCAGCAGCTTGACAGGGGGAGGGAACACTGAAGCTTTCTTT. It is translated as CASSLTGGGNTEAFF.

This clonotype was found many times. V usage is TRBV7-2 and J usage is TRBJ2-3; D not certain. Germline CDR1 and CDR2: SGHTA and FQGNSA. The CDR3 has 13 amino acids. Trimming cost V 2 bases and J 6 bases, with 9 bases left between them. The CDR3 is CASSLRVRDTQYF. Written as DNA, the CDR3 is TGTGCCAGCAGCTTAAGAGTCAGGGATACGCAGTATTTT.

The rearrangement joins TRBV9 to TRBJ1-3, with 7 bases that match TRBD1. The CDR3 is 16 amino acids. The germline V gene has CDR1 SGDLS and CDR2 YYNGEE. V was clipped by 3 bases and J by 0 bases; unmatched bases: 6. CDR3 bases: TGTGCCAGCAGCGCCTGGGGACAGAGCTCTGGAAACACCATATATTTT. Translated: CASSAWGQSSGNTIYF.

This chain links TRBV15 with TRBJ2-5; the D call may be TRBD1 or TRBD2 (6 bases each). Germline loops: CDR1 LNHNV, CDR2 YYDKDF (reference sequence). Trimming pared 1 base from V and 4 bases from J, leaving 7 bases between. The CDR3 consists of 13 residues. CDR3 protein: CATSRAGAETQYF. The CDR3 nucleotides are TGTGCCACCAGCAGAGCGGGGGCAGAGACCCAGTACTTC. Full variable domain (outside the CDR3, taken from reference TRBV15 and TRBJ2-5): DAMVIQNPRYQVTQFGKPVTLSCSQTLNHNVMYWYQQKSSQAPKLLFHYYDKDFNNEADTPDNFQSRRPNTSFCFLDIRSPGLGDTAMYLCATSRAGAETQYFGPGTRLLVL.